This T cell receptor (beta chain) was found in a study of OX40 agonist ivuxolimab in advanced cancers. Study details: Patients enrolled in dose escalation were diagnosed with hepatocellular carcinoma, melanoma, renal cell or head and neck cancer. From roughly 20 to 90 years was the age range, with a mean of approximately 63 years, and around 80% were male.

Trimming took 5 bases from V and 4 from J; bases not matched to a gene: 12. The germline V gene encodes CDR1 PRHDT and CDR2 FYEKMQ (reference sequence). The CDR3 has 17 residues. This clone occurred a few times. Profiled with immunoSEQ multiplex PCR; TCRdb holds only in-frame clones, not every one. The table lists roughly 53,000 clones, approximately 91% of them singletons. The chain uses TRBV13 and TRBJ2-3; 10 bases match TRBD1. The TCR comes from an adult with an advanced solid tumor such as melanoma, head and neck, liver or kidney cancer. This sample comprised CD4+ or CD8+ T cells sorted from blood, obtained in a trial of the OX40 agonist ivuxolimab. The CDR3 sequence is CASSPPPGQGRADTQYF. CDR3 sequence (DNA): TGTGCCAGCAGCCCTCCCCCGGGACAGGGGCGAGCAGATACGCAGTATTTT.